Detailed here is one TCR beta chain. The target of this receptor is not known. No qualities accompany the bases; no much larger clone lies one base away. Every donor was a healthy Caucasian. The twin cohort consisted of three pairs of female monozygotic twins, all aged about 18 to 30 years. CD4+ and CD8+ T cell populations were isolated with positive isolation kits from Invitrogen. The library was made by 5' RACE. Sequencing was carried out with an Illumina HiSeq 2000. A universal primer binding site was introduced by template switching, and a unique molecular identifier was present in the final cDNA, enabling accurate counting of TCR cDNA molecules. Specific primers in the conserved constant-segment region were used to synthesize first-strand cDNA for the TCR alpha and beta chains. Each cDNA library was double barcoded, with a SMART-Mk sample barcode plus Illumina barcodes, to control for contamination. TruSeq adapter sequences, together with Illumina sample barcodes, were added in two successive PCR steps. Sequencing of the TCR alpha and beta cDNA libraries was done on the Illumina HiSeq platform using custom primers. As for the authors' bioinformatics: MiGEC was used to process raw reads and extract unique molecular identifiers, and MiXCR was used to find CDR3 positions. Recombination models were inferred per individual with the repgenHMM and IGoR tools using an EM algorithm. Shared clonotype analysis was performed with the tcR package in R, normalizing sharing by the product of cloneset sizes. To study raw recombination without the effects of thymic and clonal selection, out-of-frame nonproductive sequences were analyzed. TCRdb ran its own pipeline on the public reads, namely fastp trimming at Q25 and MiXCR clone calling, and kept in-frame beta chains. Rows merge per CDR3 protein into single entries with the most common DNA and genes. The V and J calls here are based on TCRdb, not the publication. The sample table contains approximately 500,000 distinct CDR3 sequences; only one count was recorded for approximately 25% of them. The top ten clones comprise 2.9% of the sample.

These data belong to a study of identical twins (dated by TCRdb to the mid-2010s). Broadly, across the study: To test whether fetal clonotypes persist, the study used deep sequencing on TCR alpha and beta repertoires from monozygotic twins, unrelated adults of various ages, and cord blood. To rule out contamination, replicate twin experiments were performed at different times with different library preparation protocols.

CDR1 and CDR2 are drawn from the germline V gene (reference sequence): MNHEY, SMNVEV. V lost 1 base and J lost 4 bases, and the count of bases not matched to a germline gene is 4. The CDR3 covers 15 residues, taking in both the cysteine and the phenylalanine. The read is trimmed to its CDR3 DNA, 45 bases read in frame from base 1. What the work shows at the level of the full study, not this receptor alone: Out-of-frame TCR alpha sequences shared between twins showed an excess of low generation-probability sequences compared with coincidental sharing between unrelated individuals. Zero-insertion analyses could be partly confounded by invariant T cells such as MAIT and iNKT, although diverse VJ usage argued against such confounding for most clonotypes. Recombination models systematically underestimated out-of-frame TCR alpha sharing in monozygotic twins but agreed with sharing between unrelated individuals. A weaker excess of twin sharing was found in beta out-of-frame sequences because the signal-to-noise ratio was lowered by fewer shared sequences. Fewer insertions were carried by abundant cord blood beta clonotypes, a similar but weaker trend appeared in young adult naive repertoires, and no such trend appeared in memory repertoires. Because the same donors could not be followed over many years, the conclusions relied on cross-sectional statistical analysis.

These sequences were also reported in another study, on T cells expressing NK-cell markers. Reported in the second study: Three sorted T-cell subsets (CD3+CD56+NKG2C+, CD3+CD56+NKG2C- and CD3+CD56-NKG2C+) from under 10 donors had their TCR beta-chain repertoires profiled. Seven of the eight sequenced donors were HCMV-seropositive and one was HCMV-seronegative. In several experiments an anti-gammadeltaTCR antibody was added to restrict sorting to alphabetaTCR-expressing T cells. In 6 or 7 donors, the dominant CD3+CD56+NKG2C+ clonotypes ranked among the top 10 CD8+ clonotypes, making up roughly 1.0-8% of CD8+ T cells. Those dominant clonotypes were again the most abundant among CD3+CD56-NKG2C+ cells in a few donors, at roughly 25-60.1%. Whether the expanded NKG2C-expressing T cell clones were specific for HCMV antigens remained unclear. Randomly selected healthy volunteers, three men and five women, were used as the eight sequenced donors. To determine HCMV serostatus, a commercial ELISA kit was used to detect HCMV-specific IgG in serum. MIGEC handled demultiplexing of the reads and grouping by UMI, while MiTCR was used to assemble and quantify clonotypes. To exclude erroneous sequences, any TCR cDNA sequence not supported by at least two reads was discarded. The tcR package was used for downstream repertoire analysis, with clonotypes matched between fractions based on CDR3 nucleotide sequence plus V segment. VDJmatch was used to annotate antigen specificity against VDJdb, with one amino acid substitution in CDR3 permitted.

Sequenced: CD4+ T cells sorted from blood. The sequence links TRBV27 to TRBJ2-1; 7 central nucleotides agree with TRBD2. The TCR sequence derives from a woman under 30 in good health. At the DNA level, the sequence is TGTGCCAGCAGTTTATTTTCTAGCGGTTACAATGAGCAGTTCTTC. Translated, it reads CASSLFSSGYNEQFF.